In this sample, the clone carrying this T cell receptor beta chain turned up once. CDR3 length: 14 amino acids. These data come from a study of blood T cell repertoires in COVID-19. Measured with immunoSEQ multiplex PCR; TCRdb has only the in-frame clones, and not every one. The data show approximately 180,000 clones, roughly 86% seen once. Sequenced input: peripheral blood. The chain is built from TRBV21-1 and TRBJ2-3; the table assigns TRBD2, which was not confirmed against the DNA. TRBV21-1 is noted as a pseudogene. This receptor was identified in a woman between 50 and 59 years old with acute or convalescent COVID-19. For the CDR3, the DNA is TGTGCCAGTCACCGGAGCGGGGCGACAGATACGCAGTATTTT. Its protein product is CASHRSGATDTQYF.